This T cell receptor (beta chain) was obtained from a study of response to subunit inactivated influenza vaccine. The study, taken as a whole, reports: A suggestion made by the authors is that each seasonal influenza vaccination recruits few new T cells.

TCRdb passed the RT-PCR reads through MiXCR, listing each CDR3 protein once. The repertoire includes 400,000 to 650,000 distinct CDR3 sequences, less than 7.5% of them detected once, and under 15% sits in the top ten. The sample holds a few counts of this clonotype. The antigen is undetermined. Trimming took 5 bases from V and 9 from J; bases not matched to a gene: 8. The CDR3 has 14 amino acids. Specimen: PBMCs from blood, collected less than 30 months after vaccination. This TCR came from a man aged 50 to 69 who received an inactivated influenza vaccine. V is TRBV12-3 or TRBV12-4 and J is TRBJ2-1; TRBD1 matches at 9 bases. For the CDR3, the DNA is TGTGCCAGCAGTGGGGACAGGGTCGGCGGTGAGCAGTTCTTC. This translates into CASSGDRVGGEQFF.